A single TCR beta chain is shown here with its context. What antigen it recognizes has not been identified. No base quality information exists; no much larger clone differs at one position. The control group consisted of roughly ten patients who received myeloablative marrow transplants with methotrexate plus a calcineurin inhibitor and who were sampled 1 year after transplant. Peripheral blood and bone marrow mononuclear cells were isolated by Ficoll-Hypaque density centrifugation and were cryopreserved. TRB sequencing was run on genomic DNA with either the immunoSEQ assay at survey resolution or the hsTCRB kit. Concerning the study's data processing: Initial read processing used immunoSEQ software, and repertoire analyses used the LymphoSeq R package. Clonality was computed as 1 minus normalized Shannon entropy; Gini coefficient was also calculated for each TRB dataset. Phenotypes of unsorted samples were inferred by mapping TRB sequences from sorted subsets of the recipient or donor onto unsorted samples of the same recipient. In TCRdb, the immuneACCESS table is reduced to in-frame sequences with V and J assigned. These tables do not hold every clone; where another copy was compared, an unresolved V gene accounts for under half, and the others remain unexplained. That table is the source of V, J and clone size, and D and trimming were worked out from the DNA. The sample records roughly 20,000 clones, around 90% of which are singletons. The ten largest clones add up to about 8.2% of the sample.

The record originates from a study of T cells after posttransplantation cyclophosphamide (TCRdb year 2016). About the study as a whole: Using TRB sequencing, the study followed how the T cell repertoire reconstituted after myeloablative bone marrow transplantation in which posttransplantation cyclophosphamide served as GVHD prophylaxis. Antigen receptor sequencing covered samples from some 35 PTCy-treated patients and about 17 of their related bone marrow donors. Blood from every one of the roughly 30 PTCy patients who had 1-year posttransplant specimens underwent TRB sequencing. In 3 patients, TRB sequencing was also performed on up to about 3 more blood samples taken 2 to 5.2 years after transplant, and in 4 patients, pretransplant blood was also TRB-sequenced. TRA and TRB clonality were tightly correlated in roughly ten samples, so subsequent TCR analyses focused on TRB only. Public TRB sequences were checked against a database of over 3,000 sequences associated with responses to pathogens, tumor antigens, self-antigens and alloantigens.

Study-wide findings and limitations: Donor-recipient similarity was low at 1-2 months but increased during the first year, and donor CD8+ memory clones often dominated later blood repertoires. The TRB repertoires of T cells infiltrating skin or GI tract showed only limited overlap with the TRB repertoires of T cells in blood. Across about 40 patients, TRB clonality was highly associated with recipient CMV seropositivity and CMV reactivation, and PTCy diversity was similar to diversity in CNI/methotrexate controls.

This receptor was taken from a female patient aged 50-59 years who received an allogeneic stem cell transplant from an unrelated donor, was CMV-positive, and had chronic GVHD only. Following a transplant, some T cells may be graft donor cells, not patient cells. The sequenced sample was PBMCs, obtained after an allogeneic stem cell transplant with a calcineurin inhibitor and methotrexate.

The CDR3 reads as follows: CASSKKTGNNEKLFF. The DNA reads as follows: TGTGCCAGTAGCAAGAAGACAGGGAATAATGAAAAACTGTTTTTT. This chain joins TRBV19 to TRBJ1-4; 7 bases in between match TRBD1. CDR1 and CDR2, per the germline V gene (reference sequence), are LNHDA and SQIVND. The CDR3 sequence holds 15 residues, the cysteine and phenylalanine included. Only the CDR3 portion is preserved as DNA: 45 bases, with reading frame beginning at the first base. V trim: 6 bases; J trim: 4 bases; unmatched bases: 8.